The 27 T cell receptor beta chains reported below all come from one sample, sequenced in a study of cytomegalovirus exposure and HLA in healthy donors (dated by TCRdb to 2016 to 2017). Receptor libraries were prepared by the immunoSEQ multiplex PCR assay. The multiplex PCR relied on a mix of 60 forward primers for TCR Vbeta segments and 13 reverse primers for TCR Jbeta segments. Not all clones reach the TCRdb copy of this immuneACCESS table, which keeps in-frame sequences only. Checked studies attribute under half of the gap to unresolved V genes and leave the rest unexplained. The sample includes about 130,000 clones, with around 68% observed a single time. Jointly, the top ten make up approximately 4% of the sample. The sample was PBMCs. All receptors come from a man aged 40-49 years in good health and CMV-seropositive.

This clone was found once. V is TRBV7-2 and J is TRBJ1-5; D not certain. The CDR3 contains 15 residues. Trimming stripped 9 bases from V and 0 bases from J, with 15 bases between. CDR1 and CDR2 (germline): SGHTA, FQGNSA. The CDR3 bases are TGTGCCAGTCGATTGGGCGGGATTAGCAATCAGCCCCAGCATTTT. This codes for CASRLGGISNQPQHF.

This chain links TRBV6-5 with TRBJ1-1, with 7 bases lining up with TRBD1. Looked up from germline, CDR1 is MNHEY and CDR2 is SVGAGI. V lost 4 bases and J lost 5; bases outside the gene matches: 13. This CDR3 is built from 16 residues. CDR3: CASSSRPRQGRTEAFF. In DNA form, the CDR3 reads TGTGCCAGCAGTTCCCGACCACGACAGGGCCGAACTGAAGCTTTCTTT.

The V call is TRBV10-2, the J call TRBJ2-7; TRBD1 aligns across 7 bases. V lost 6 bases, J lost 3 bases, and 5 bases stayed unmatched. Germline V gene lookup returns CDR1 WSHSY and CDR2 SAAADI. This CDR3 spans 13 amino acids. CDR3 protein: CASRGQGVYEQYF. In DNA, the CDR3 is TGCGCCAGCAGAGGGCAGGGGGTCTACGAGCAGTACTTC.

V is TRBV7-6 and J is TRBJ2-1; perhaps TRBD2 as D (5 bases). V dropped 1 base and J dropped 6 bases, with 10 bases sitting between them. The CDR3 loop spans 14 amino acids. Germline V gene sequence: CDR1 SGHVS, CDR2 FNYEAQ. The chain's CDR3 is CASSLVTGSNEQFF. The DNA of the CDR3 is TGTGCCAGCAGCTTAGTGACGGGAAGCAATGAGCAGTTCTTC.

This clone was counted between two and nine times. The chain links TRBV5-1 to TRBJ1-1, with 10 bases identical to TRBD1. Per the germline V gene, CDR1 is SGHRS and CDR2 is YFSETQ. After removal of 4 bases from V and 1 base from J, the junction contained 10 bases not matched to a gene. The CDR3 has 17 amino acids. The chain's CDR3 is CASSPWDRGTSNTEAFF. CDR3 DNA sequence: TGCGCCAGCAGCCCATGGGACAGGGGCACCTCGAACACTGAAGCTTTCTTT. The full variable domain, rest sourced from reference TRBV5-1 and TRBJ1-1, is KAGVTQTPRYLIKTRGQQVTLSCSPISGHRSVSWYQQTPGQGLQFLFEYFSETQRNKGNFPGRFSGRQFSNSRSEMNVSTLELGDSALYLCASSPWDRGTSNTEAFFGQGTRLTVV.

This clone appeared once. The gene calls are TRBV19 and TRBJ2-3; D is perhaps TRBD2 (6 bases). Germline V gene sequence: CDR1 LNHDA, CDR2 SQIVND (reference sequence). The CDR3 is made up of 17 amino acids. V dropped 7 bases and J dropped 3 bases, with 23 bases sitting between them. The DNA of the CDR3 is TGTGCCAGTAAGGGTAGGGACTCATATCAAGTTACAGATACGCAGTATTTT. Translated: CASKGRDSYQVTDTQYF.

This chain links TRBV6-5 with TRBJ1-6, with TRBD1 matching 8 bases. Losses at the gene ends were 5 bases for V and 9 bases for J; bases not matched to a gene: 6. Looked up from germline, CDR1 is MNHEY and CDR2 is SVGAGI. The CDR3 contains 14 residues. This CDR3 is CASSRQGIGSPLHF. The DNA of the CDR3 is TGTGCCAGCAGTCGACAGGGGATCGGTTCACCCCTCCACTTT.

V usage is TRBV25-1 and J usage is TRBJ2-5, with 11 positions matching TRBD1. The CDR3 totals 17 residues. Germline assignment: CDR1 MGHDK and CDR2 SYGVNS. The V segment lost 2 bases and the J segment 1 base; nucleotides outside the gene matches: 6. In DNA, the CDR3 is TGTGCCAGCAGTGAAAACCGGGGGACAGGGGGCCAAGAGACCCAGTACTTC. Protein sequence: CASSENRGTGGQETQYF.

The chain employs TRBV5-1 and TRBJ1-6, with unresolved D. V lost 4 bases, J lost 10 bases, and 12 bases lay in between. Germline V gives CDR1 SGHRS, CDR2 YFSETQ. The CDR3 spans 13 residues. The CDR3 reads CASSPGSGSPLHF. The DNA of the CDR3 is TGCGCCAGCAGCCCGGGGAGCGGGTCACCCCTCCACTTT. Full variable domain (outside the CDR3, taken from reference TRBV5-1 and TRBJ1-6): KAGVTQTPRYLIKTRGQQVTLSCSPISGHRSVSWYQQTPGQGLQFLFEYFSETQRNKGNFPGRFSGRQFSNSRSEMNVSTLELGDSALYLCASSPGSGSPLHFGNGTRLTVT.

This clone appeared a single time. The chain is built from TRBV2 and TRBJ1-1; possible D gene TRBD1, 5 bases. Between the trimmed V and J ends, which lost 1 base and 8 bases, there was a span of 17 bases. The CDR3 spans 15 residues. Germline CDR1 is SNHLY and CDR2 is FYNNEI. The CDR3 here is CASSEGLAGISEAFF. CDR3 DNA sequence: TGTGCCAGCAGTGAAGGGTTGGCAGGGATAAGCGAAGCTTTCTTT.

The chain links TRBV6-1 to TRBJ1-5; 9 positions match TRBD1. V lost 5 bases and J lost 2; bases outside the gene matches: 4. Per the germline V gene, CDR1 is MNHNS and CDR2 is SASEGT. The CDR3 covers 15 residues. CDR3 protein: CASSHRGPGNQPQHF. In DNA, the CDR3 is TGTGCCAGCAGTCACAGGGGGCCGGGCAATCAGCCCCAGCATTTT.

J is TRBJ1-6 and V is TRBV5-6; TRBD1 matches 9 bases. J was trimmed by 6 bases and V by 2 bases; bases with no gene match: 3. Germline CDR1 reads SGHDT; CDR2 reads YYEEEE. The CDR3 extends over 15 amino acids. The CDR3 coding sequence is TGTGCCAGCAGCTTAAAGGACAGGGGTAATTCACCCCTCCACTTT. Translating gives CASSLKDRGNSPLHF.

This clone has only a few counts. The rearrangement links TRBV6-1 to TRBJ2-6; possibly TRBD1 for D (6 bases). Trimming removed 0 bases from V and 2 bases from J, with 14 bases in between. CDR3 length: 18 residues. Germline values: CDR1 MNHNS, CDR2 SASEGT. CDR3 DNA: TGTGCCAGCAGTGAAGCTTGGGGGCTGGGTGCTGGGGCCAACGTCCTGACTTTC. This translates into CASSEAWGLGAGANVLTF.

The rearrangement uses TRBV2 and TRBJ2-7; 9 nucleotides line up with TRBD2. Germline V gene lookup returns CDR1 SNHLY and CDR2 FYNNEI. V lost 1 base to trimming and J lost 1 base; unmatched junction nucleotides: 8. CDR3 length equals 17 residues. The CDR3 region is CASSEEGVAGVSYEQYF. The CDR3 DNA reads TGTGCCAGCAGTGAAGAAGGGGTAGCGGGGGTTTCCTACGAGCAGTACTTC. Together with reference TRBV2 and TRBJ2-7, the CDR3 gives the full variable domain: EPEVTQTPSHQVTQMGQEVILRCVPISNHLYFYWYRQILGQKVEFLVSFYNNEISEKSEIFDDQFSVERPDGSNFTLKIRSTKLEDSAMYFCASSEEGVAGVSYEQYFGPGTRLTVT.

This clone appeared a few times. This sequence joins TRBV28 and TRBJ2-1; perhaps TRBD1 as D (5 bases). Germline V gene data show CDR1 as MDHEN and CDR2 as SYDVKM. This CDR3 has 15 residues. V lost 3 bases and J 4 bases, leaving 13 bases between the germline ends. The CDR3 DNA is TGTGCCAGCAGTTTTAGAAGGGGTCGGTACAATGAGCAGTTCTTC. It is translated as CASSFRRGRYNEQFF. Based on the CDR3 plus reference TRBV28 and TRBJ2-1, the full variable domain is DVKVTQSSRYLVKRTGEKVFLECVQDMDHENMFWYRQDPGLGLRLIYFSYDVKMKEKGDIPEGYSVSREKKERFSLILESASTNQTSMYLCASSFRRGRYNEQFFGPGTRLTVL.

The chain joins TRBV28 to TRBJ2-2, with 7 bases fitting TRBD1. The germline V gene has CDR1 MDHEN and CDR2 SYDVKM. Losses at the gene ends were 8 bases for V and 3 bases for J; bases not matched to a gene: 0. This CDR3 comprises 12 residues. DNA for the CDR3: TGTGCCAGCCAGGGGGACACCGGGGAGCTGTTTTTT. Its protein product is CASQGDTGELFF.

The J gene is TRBJ2-1, the V gene TRBV18, with 10 bases identical to TRBD2. J gave up 2 bases and V 1 base, and 5 bases lay outside the gene matches. The CDR3 extends over 17 amino acids. Germline CDR1 is KGHSH and CDR2 is LQKENI. This CDR3 reads CASSPRASGSAYNEQFF. In nucleotides, the CDR3 is TGTGCCAGCTCACCACGGGCTAGCGGGAGCGCCTACAATGAGCAGTTCTTC. The whole variable domain, remainder taken from reference TRBV18 and TRBJ2-1, is NAGVMQNPRHLVRRRGQEARLRCSPMKGHSHVYWYRQLPEEGLKFMVYLQKENIIDESGMPKERFSAEFPKEGPSILRIQQVVRGDSAAYFCASSPRASGSAYNEQFFGPGTRLTVL.

V is TRBV7-7 and J is TRBJ2-3; D is unresolved. Deletions cut 1 base from V and 1 base from J, with 6 bases between. The CDR3 loop spans 14 amino acids. CDR1 and CDR2 from the germline V gene are SSHAT and FNYEAQ (reference sequence). CDR3 amino acids: CASSLDSRTDTQYF. CDR3 DNA: TGTGCCAGCAGCTTAGATAGTCGCACAGATACGCAGTATTTT.

This clone was seen more than once but under ten times. This chain joins TRBV9 and TRBJ2-7, with 10 positions matching TRBD1. Germline CDR1 reads SGDLS; CDR2 reads YYNGEE. Unmatched junction bases numbered 5, after V lost 0 bases and J lost 5 bases. The CDR3 is 15 residues long. The CDR3 here is CASSVGGTGAHEQYF. The CDR3 DNA sequence: TGTGCCAGCAGCGTAGGAGGGACAGGGGCCCACGAGCAGTACTTC. Full variable domain (missing parts from reference TRBV9 and TRBJ2-7): DSGVTQTPKHLITATGQRVTLRCSPRSGDLSVYWYQQSLDQGLQFLIQYYNGEERAKGNILERFSAQQFPDLHSELNLSSLELGDSALYFCASSVGGTGAHEQYFGPGTRLTVT.

The gene calls are TRBV6-1 and TRBJ2-7, with 8 bases matching TRBD1. The CDR3 totals 13 residues. J lost 4 bases, V lost 6 bases, and 5 bases had no gene match. Germline V gene sequence: CDR1 MNHNS, CDR2 SASEGT. The DNA of the CDR3 is TGTGCCAGCAGACCAGGGGGCTCGTACGAGCAGTACTTC. Protein product: CASRPGGSYEQYF.

This chain connects TRBV18 to TRBJ1-6; tentative D call: TRBD1 (6 bases). V was clipped by 1 base and J by 6 bases, with 16 bases between them. The CDR3 runs 17 residues. Germline CDR1 reads KGHSH; CDR2 reads LQKENI. CDR3 protein: CASSPLSRGSSNSPLHF. In DNA, the CDR3 is TGTGCCAGCTCACCACTTTCCAGGGGTAGCAGTAATTCACCCCTCCACTTT. Looking up the rest from reference TRBV18 and TRBJ1-6 gives the full variable domain: NAGVMQNPRHLVRRRGQEARLRCSPMKGHSHVYWYRQLPEEGLKFMVYLQKENIIDESGMPKERFSAEFPKEGPSILRIQQVVRGDSAAYFCASSPLSRGSSNSPLHFGNGTRLTVT.

This clone has a handful of counts. The rearrangement uses TRBV21-1 and TRBJ2-7; TRBD1 is the table's D call, not checked against the DNA. TRBV21-1 constitutes a pseudogene. This CDR3 region has 16 residues. The CDR3 DNA reads TGTGCCAGCAGCAAAGAAACAGCCCTTCCCCCTTACGAGCAGTACTTC. It specifies CASSKETALPPYEQYF.

J is TRBJ2-7 and V is TRBV11-3; 13 nucleotides align to TRBD2. The CDR3 length is 14 residues. Germline V lookup: CDR1 SGHNT, CDR2 YENEEA. V trimming: 5 bases; J trimming: 6 bases; junction bases outside the gene matches: 4. The CDR3 spells CASSARTSGSEQYF. CDR3 nucleotide sequence: TGTGCCAGCAGCGCGAGGACTAGCGGGAGCGAGCAGTACTTC.

This clone was observed a handful of times. The chain is built from TRBV5-1 and TRBJ2-2; D perhaps matches TRBD1 (6 bases). V was shortened by 3 bases and J by 4 bases, with 13 bases between the two germline ends. Germline loops: CDR1 SGHRS, CDR2 YFSETQ. CDR3 length: 15 amino acids. The CDR3 DNA sequence: TGCGCCAGCAGCTGGGACACCCTGGGCACCGGGGAGCTGTTTTTT. Translation gives CASSWDTLGTGELFF.

The chain carries TRBV2 and TRBJ1-5; D might be TRBD1 (6 bases). CDR1 and CDR2 from the germline V gene are SNHLY and FYNNEI. Between the trimmed V and J ends, which lost 6 bases and 5 bases, there was a span of 8 bases. The CDR3 sequence is 12 residues long. The CDR3 DNA is TGTGCCAGCAGCGAGGGGGATCAGCCCCAGCATTTT. Residues: CASSEGDQPQHF.

V usage is TRBV6-6 and J usage is TRBJ2-7; 8 bases are shared with TRBD1. The CDR3 is 13 residues long. CDR1 and CDR2 (germline): MNHNY, SVGAGI (reference sequence). Germline trimming cut 6 bases from V and 2 bases from J; bases unmatched to any gene: 3. The CDR3 reads CASRAGGPYEQYF. DNA of the CDR3: TGTGCCAGCAGGGCAGGGGGCCCCTACGAGCAGTACTTC.

The J gene is TRBJ2-3, the V gene TRBV7-2, with a tentative D call TRBD2 (7 bases). Germline values: CDR1 SGHTA, CDR2 FQGNSA. V lost 8 bases to trimming and J lost 2 bases, with 26 bases between them. The CDR3 totals 18 residues. The CDR3 nucleotides read TGTGCCAGCCAAACAACGGGGGGCGCTCGGGGGGACACAGATACGCAGTATTTT. It specifies CASQTTGGARGDTDTQYF.